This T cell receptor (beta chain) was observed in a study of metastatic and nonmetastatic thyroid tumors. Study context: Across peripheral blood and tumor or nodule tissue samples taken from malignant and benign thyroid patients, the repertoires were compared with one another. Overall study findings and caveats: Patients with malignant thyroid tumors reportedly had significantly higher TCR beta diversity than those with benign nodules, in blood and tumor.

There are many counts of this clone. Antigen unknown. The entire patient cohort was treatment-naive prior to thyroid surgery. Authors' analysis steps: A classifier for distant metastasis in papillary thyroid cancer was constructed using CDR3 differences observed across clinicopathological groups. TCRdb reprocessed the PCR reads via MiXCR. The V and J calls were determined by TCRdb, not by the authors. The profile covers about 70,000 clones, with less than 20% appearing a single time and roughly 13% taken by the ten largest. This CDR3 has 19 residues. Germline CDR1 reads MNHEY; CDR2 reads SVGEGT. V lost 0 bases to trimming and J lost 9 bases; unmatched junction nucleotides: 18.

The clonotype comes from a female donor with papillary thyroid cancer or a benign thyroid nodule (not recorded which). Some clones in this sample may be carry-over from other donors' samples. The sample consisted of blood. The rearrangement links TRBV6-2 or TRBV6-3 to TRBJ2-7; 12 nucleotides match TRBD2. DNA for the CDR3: TGTGCCAGCAGTTACTCGACTAGCGGGAGTAGCCCCATCATAGGGGGGCAGTACTTC. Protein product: CASSYSTSGSSPIIGGQYF.